The 30 T cell receptor beta chains below come from one sample, sequenced in a study of blood T cell repertoires in COVID-19. Sequencing was performed with immunoSEQ multiplex PCR; in TCRdb, only in-frame clones are kept and a portion is missing. The data contain roughly 200,000 clones, 70% to 80% of them singletons. The sequencing input was peripheral blood. Receptor source: a woman aged 40-49 years with COVID-19, enrolled during active disease.

The chain employs TRBV3-1 (or the pseudogene TRBV3-2) and TRBJ1-5; D gene uncertain. Deletions cut 0 bases from V and 9 bases from J, with 15 bases between. In germline, CDR1 is LGHDT, CDR2 YNNKEL (reference sequence). This CDR3 is built from 15 residues. The CDR3 DNA reads as TGTGCCAGCAGCCAAGATAAGCCAGGCCGTGGGCCCCAGCATTTT. Translated, it gives CASSQDKPGRGPQHF.

This clone came up a few times. The chain employs TRBV6-4 and TRBJ1-2, with 9 nucleotides matching TRBD1. The CDR3 length is 15 residues. Germline CDR1 is MRHNA and CDR2 is SNTAGT. The J segment lost 8 bases and the V segment lost 6 bases, leaving 13 bases of the junction unmatched. The CDR3 region has the DNA TGTGCCAGCAGGAGGACAGGGGACGAAGGTGAAGGCTACACCTTC. Protein sequence: CASRRTGDEGEGYTF.

V is TRBV3-1 (or the pseudogene TRBV3-2) and J is TRBJ2-1; 9 bases line up with TRBD2. The CDR3 has 16 residues. Per the germline V gene, CDR1 is LGHDT and CDR2 is YNNKEL (reference sequence). Losses at the gene ends were 0 bases for V and 4 bases for J; bases not matched to a gene: 4. This chain's CDR3 is CASSQDTAGGYNEQFF. In nucleotides, the CDR3 is TGTGCCAGCAGCCAAGATACAGCGGGGGGTTACAATGAGCAGTTCTTC.

V usage is TRBV20-1 and J usage is TRBJ1-1; weak D call: TRBD1 (5 bases). The germline V gene encodes CDR1 DFQATT and CDR2 SNEGSKA (reference sequence). Between the trimmed V and J ends, which lost 5 bases and 4 bases, there was a span of 8 bases. The CDR3 has 11 residues. As DNA, the CDR3 is TGCAGTGCTGGGGGGGGCACTGAAGCTTTCTTT. Its protein product is CSAGGGTEAFF.

V and J are TRBV5-6 and TRBJ1-5; a weak D match, TRBD1 (6 bases). The CDR3 length is 17 residues. CDR1 is SGHDT, CDR2 YYEEEE, per germline. The germline V and J ends were trimmed by 2 bases and 2 bases, with 17 bases remaining between them. The CDR3 sequence: CASSFGTTKMGNQPQHF. The CDR3 coding sequence is TGTGCCAGCAGCTTCGGGACAACAAAAATGGGCAATCAGCCCCAGCATTTT.

The genes are TRBV7-6 and TRBJ2-3; TRBD2 aligns across 9 bases. V dropped 4 bases and J dropped 4; count of bases not matched to a gene: 6. The CDR3 is made up of 15 amino acids. Germline V CDR1 and CDR2: SGHVS, FNYEAQ. CDR3: CASSSGLARSDTQYF. For the CDR3, the DNA is TGTGCCAGCAGCTCCGGACTAGCGAGATCAGATACGCAGTATTTT.

This chain links TRBV5-4 with TRBJ2-1; the D gene is possibly TRBD2 (6 bases). Germline V gene data show CDR1 as SGHNT and CDR2 as YYREEE (reference sequence). CDR3 length equals 18 residues. V lost 2 bases to trimming and J lost 0 bases, with 18 bases between them. CDR3 sequence: CASSFLAVDVSSYNEQFF. The DNA for the CDR3 is TGTGCCAGCAGCTTTTTAGCGGTTGACGTAAGCTCCTACAATGAGCAGTTCTTC. The variable domain in full, completed from reference TRBV5-4 and TRBJ2-1, reads ETGVTQSPTHLIKTRGQQVTLRCSSQSGHNTVSWYQQALGQGPQFIFQYYREEENGRGNFPPRFSGLQFPNYSSELNVNALELDDSALYLCASSFLAVDVSSYNEQFFGPGTRLTVL.

The J gene is TRBJ2-2, the V gene TRBV18, with no clear D. CDR3 length: 14 residues. In germline, CDR1 is KGHSH, CDR2 LQKENI. Trimming took off 2 bases at V and 0 bases at J, with 4 bases between the two ends. The CDR3 coding sequence is TGTGCCAGCTCACCAATCACGAACACCGGGGAGCTGTTTTTT. It codes for CASSPITNTGELFF.

The rearrangement joins TRBV3-1 (or the pseudogene TRBV3-2) to TRBJ1-1; no clear D. Germline V gives CDR1 LGHDT, CDR2 YNNKEL (reference sequence). The V end lost 1 base, the J end lost 5 bases, and 14 bases lay between the germline ends. CDR3 length: 15 residues. Here the CDR3 DNA reads TGTGCCAGCAGCCAAGTCCCAGAATCCGGGACTGAAGCTTTCTTT. Protein: CASSQVPESGTEAFF.

The sample holds a few counts of this clone. The V gene is TRBV5-8, the J gene TRBJ1-6; 7 bases map to TRBD1. Germline V gene data show CDR1 as SGHTS and CDR2 as YDEGEE. This CDR3 spans 16 amino acids. The ends lost 4 bases at V and 10 bases at J; junction bases unmatched: 14. The chain's CDR3 is CASSRGPLQQGSPLHF. CDR3 coding DNA: TGTGCCAGCAGCCGTGGCCCTTTACAACAGGGGTCACCCCTCCACTTT.

The rearrangement joins TRBV5-1 to TRBJ1-2; D unclear. Germline CDR1 and CDR2: SGHRS and YFSETQ. The V end lost 4 bases, the J end lost 6 bases, and 10 bases lay between the germline ends. CDR3 length: 12 residues. CDR3 sequence: CASSLLGDGYTF. CDR3 in DNA: TGCGCCAGCAGCCTCCTCGGGGATGGCTACACCTTC.

This clone is a singleton in its sample. J is TRBJ2-3 and V is TRBV6-5, with D possibly matching TRBD1 (6 bases). The CDR3 totals 14 residues. V was trimmed by 2 bases and J by 6 bases, leaving 12 bases between them. Per germline, CDR1 MNHEY and CDR2 SVGAGI. In nucleotides, the CDR3 is TGTGCCAGCAGTTACACACAGGGAACGGATACGCAGTATTTT. This encodes CASSYTQGTDTQYF.

V gene TRBV2 combines with J gene TRBJ1-5; 7 nucleotides line up with TRBD1. Trimming removed 7 bases from V and 4 bases from J; junction bases left unmatched: 13. From germline, CDR1 is SNHLY and CDR2 FYNNEI. This CDR3 is built from 16 residues. CDR3 in amino acids: CASTSGTAGPNQPQHF. CDR3 in DNA: TGTGCCAGCACCTCCGGGACAGCTGGGCCTAATCAGCCCCAGCATTTT.

The chain couples TRBV2 to TRBJ2-7; 8 bases are a match to TRBD1. CDR3 length: 14 residues. V dropped 7 bases and J dropped 5; count of bases not matched to a gene: 10. The V gene's germline CDR1 is SNHLY and CDR2 FYNNEI. This chain's CDR3 is CASKYGDRGNEQYF. DNA of the CDR3: TGTGCCAGCAAGTATGGAGACAGGGGTAACGAGCAGTACTTC.

The chain is built from TRBV30 and TRBJ1-2; D remains unclear. The germline CDR1 and CDR2 sequences are GTSNPN and SVGIG (reference sequence). Trimming took off 2 bases at V and 3 bases at J, with 10 bases between the two ends. This CDR3 comprises 13 residues. This CDR3 is CAWSLEGDYGYTF. For the CDR3, the DNA is TGTGCCTGGAGTTTGGAGGGTGACTATGGCTACACCTTC.

The chain is built from TRBV6-2 or TRBV6-3 and TRBJ2-5, with 7 bases matching TRBD1. The CDR3 sequence is 17 residues long. The V gene end was trimmed by 6 bases and the J gene end by 7 bases; junction bases not matched to a gene: 20. Germline V gene lookup returns CDR1 MNHEY and CDR2 SVGEGT. CDR3 nucleotides: TGTGCCAGCAGCAGCTTTTCGACAGGGAACCTACGTAGGACCCAGTACTTC. Its translation: CASSSFSTGNLRRTQYF.

This clone occurred once. V and J are TRBV6-6 and TRBJ1-2; 9 bases agree with TRBD1. This CDR3 comprises 15 residues. V lost 2 bases to trimming and J lost 4 bases; unmatched junction nucleotides: 5. Germline lookup yields CDR1 MNHNY and CDR2 SVGAGI (reference sequence). Written as DNA, the CDR3 is TGTGCCAGCAGTTACGGGGACAGGGCGGGCTATGGCTACACCTTC. Its translation is CASSYGDRAGYGYTF.

V is TRBV7-9 and J is TRBJ1-4; 7 bases fit TRBD1. Losses at the gene ends were 2 bases for V and 3 bases for J; bases not matched to a gene: 6. Germline V CDR1 and CDR2: SEHNR, FQNEAQ (reference sequence). The CDR3 has 16 residues. CDR3 in DNA: TGTGCCAGCAGCTTAAAAGGGGGCGACCCTAATGAAAAACTGTTTTTT. It encodes CASSLKGGDPNEKLFF.

This chain uses TRBV7-2 with TRBJ1-4, with 7 nucleotides matching TRBD1. With 4 bases clipped from V and 4 bases from J, the junction kept 6 bases outside the gene matches. The CDR3 runs 15 residues. Germline V gene sequence: CDR1 SGHTA, CDR2 FQGNSA. CDR3 nucleotide sequence: TGTGCCAGCAGCTCGGATACAGGGGTTAATGAAAAACTGTTTTTT. It translates to CASSSDTGVNEKLFF.

With regard to this clone: The sample has other DNA sequences that encode this CDR3 too. This chain joins TRBV3-1 (or the pseudogene TRBV3-2) and TRBJ1-1, with a weak D call TRBD1 (5 bases). Germline-derived CDR1 and CDR2 are LGHDT and YNNKEL (reference sequence). The length of the CDR3 is 14 residues. Trimming cost V 1 base and J 1 base, with 7 bases left between them. This chain's CDR3 is CASSQVQGNTEAFF. The CDR3 DNA sequence: TGTGCCAGCAGCCAAGTTCAGGGGAACACTGAAGCTTTCTTT.

This clone has a count of ten or more. The gene calls are TRBV5-5 and TRBJ1-6, with D possibly being TRBD1 (5 bases). The CDR3 consists of 16 residues. The germline V gene has CDR1 SGHKS and CDR2 YYEKEE (reference sequence). Trimming took 4 bases from V and 7 from J, leaving 18 bases between them. CDR3: CASSPLRQGGNSPLHF. The CDR3 coding sequence is TGTGCCAGCAGCCCGCTTAGGCAGGGTGGGAATTCACCCCTCCACTTT. The whole variable domain, remainder taken from reference TRBV5-5 and TRBJ1-6, is DAGVTQSPTHLIKTRGQQVTLRCSPISGHKSVSWYQQVLGQGPQFIFQYYEKEERGRGNFPDRFSARQFPNYSSELNVNALLLGDSALYLCASSPLRQGGNSPLHFGNGTRLTVT.

The chain employs TRBV19 and TRBJ2-6, with 7 bases fitting TRBD1. Per the germline V gene, CDR1 is LNHDA and CDR2 is SQIVND (reference sequence). Trimming removed 1 base from V and 0 bases from J; junction bases left unmatched: 9. The CDR3 has 19 amino acids. In DNA, the CDR3 is TGTGCCAGTAGTATAGCCATCGGGACAGCCAGCTCTGGGGCCAACGTCCTGACTTTC. Its translation is CASSIAIGTASSGANVLTF. The variable domain in full, with the rest retrieved from reference TRBV19 and TRBJ2-6, is DGGITQSPKYLFRKEGQNVTLSCEQNLNHDAMYWYRQDPGQGLRLIYYSQIVNDFQKGDIAEGYSVSREKKESFPLTVTSAQKNPTAFYLCASSIAIGTASSGANVLTFGAGSRLTVL.

V usage is TRBV20-1 and J usage is TRBJ2-7; no reliable D call. The CDR3 sequence is 10 residues long. The germline CDR1 and CDR2 sequences are DFQATT and SNEGSKA (reference sequence). V was cut by 4 bases and J by 2 bases, with 3 bases left in between. The CDR3 nucleotides read TGCAGTGCTACTCCCTACGAGCAGTACTTC. Residues: CSATPYEQYF.

V is TRBV3-1 (or the pseudogene TRBV3-2) and J is TRBJ2-7; D possibly corresponds to TRBD2 (5 bases). Trimming removed 3 bases from V and 3 bases from J, with 12 bases in between. The CDR3 is 14 residues long. Germline CDR1 reads LGHDT; CDR2 reads YNNKEL (reference sequence). CDR3 protein: CASSQVTGNYEQYF. The CDR3 DNA reads TGTGCCAGCAGCCAGGTTACCGGGAACTACGAGCAGTACTTC.

The rearrangement joins TRBV6-5 to TRBJ1-1; 8 bases agree with TRBD1. CDR3 length: 14 amino acids. The germline CDR1 and CDR2 sequences are MNHEY and SVGAGI. V lost 6 bases to trimming and J lost 3 bases; unmatched junction nucleotides: 6. The CDR3 spells CASSRQGTDTEAFF. The CDR3 coding sequence is TGTGCCAGCAGCAGACAGGGGACAGACACTGAAGCTTTCTTT.

In this sample, this clone turned up once. The chain uses TRBV2 and TRBJ2-5; perhaps TRBD1 as D (5 bases). In germline, CDR1 is SNHLY, CDR2 FYNNEI. The CDR3 spans 14 residues. V shed 4 bases and J shed 5 bases, with 14 bases lying between them. CDR3 DNA sequence: TGTGCCAGCAGTGCCCAAGGGGATGGGGAGACCCAGTACTTC. Its protein is CASSAQGDGETQYF.

This rearrangement joins TRBV5-4 to TRBJ2-3, with TRBD2 matching over 11 bases. This CDR3 is built from 18 residues. J lost 0 bases, V lost 0 bases, and 6 bases had no gene match. Per the germline V gene, CDR1 is SGHNT and CDR2 is YYREEE (reference sequence). The DNA for the CDR3 is TGTGCCAGCAGCTTGGTAGCTAGCGGGGGGACGAGCACAGATACGCAGTATTTT. This codes for CASSLVASGGTSTDTQYF.

The chain links TRBV5-1 to TRBJ2-7, with TRBD2 identical over 12 bases. CDR1 and CDR2 (germline): SGHRS, YFSETQ. V shed 4 bases and J 3 bases; nucleotides not matched to a gene: 2. This CDR3 has 14 amino acids. CDR3 sequence (DNA): TGCGCCAGCAGCGCGACTAGCGGGGGCTACGAGCAGTACTTC. It yields the protein CASSATSGGYEQYF.

This sequence joins TRBV5-1 and TRBJ1-2; D is perhaps TRBD1 (5 bases). Deletions cut 4 bases from V and 3 bases from J, with 13 bases between. The CDR3 has 14 residues. In germline, CDR1 is SGHRS, CDR2 YFSETQ. The CDR3 bases are TGCGCCAGCAGCCGGGACTCTGCCGACTATGGCTACACCTTC. Translating it yields CASSRDSADYGYTF.

The chain has TRBV4-1 and TRBJ1-2, with no clear D. The V gene lost 0 bases and the J gene lost 5 bases, with 7 bases spanning the gap. The CDR3 spans 13 residues. Germline V gene sequence: CDR1 MGHRA, CDR2 YSYEKL. CDR3 in DNA: TGCGCCAGCAGCCAAGAAGGCGGATATGGCTACACCTTC. This codes for CASSQEGGYGYTF.